The following is a T cell receptor beta chain sequence with its context. Antigen: not known. The data were taken from a study of PD-L1 blockade in urothelial cancer. Study-wide background: Blood was subjected to analysis at 3 weeks (second dose) and 6 weeks following treatment start. Study observations and caveats: Tumor-associated TCR clones expanded more in blood at 3 weeks in patients with durable benefit.

The sample's time point: pretreatment peripheral blood. Trimming took off 5 bases at V and 4 bases at J, with 8 bases between the two ends. Germline V CDR1 and CDR2: LNHNV, YYDKDF (reference sequence). This CDR3 has 12 residues. Clones were read by immunoSEQ multiplex PCR, and TCRdb kept only the in-frame ones, dropping some. The repertoire holds tens of thousands of clones, with 84% as singletons. The sample here was PBMCs, taken around atezolizumab (anti-PD-L1) treatment. The TCR was taken from a woman aged 70 to 79 with urothelial cancer. This sequence joins TRBV15 and TRBJ1-2, with D possibly being TRBD1 (6 bases). For the CDR3, the DNA is TGTGCCACCAGCGAACAGGGCTATGGCTACACCTTC. Translated, it gives CATSEQGYGYTF.